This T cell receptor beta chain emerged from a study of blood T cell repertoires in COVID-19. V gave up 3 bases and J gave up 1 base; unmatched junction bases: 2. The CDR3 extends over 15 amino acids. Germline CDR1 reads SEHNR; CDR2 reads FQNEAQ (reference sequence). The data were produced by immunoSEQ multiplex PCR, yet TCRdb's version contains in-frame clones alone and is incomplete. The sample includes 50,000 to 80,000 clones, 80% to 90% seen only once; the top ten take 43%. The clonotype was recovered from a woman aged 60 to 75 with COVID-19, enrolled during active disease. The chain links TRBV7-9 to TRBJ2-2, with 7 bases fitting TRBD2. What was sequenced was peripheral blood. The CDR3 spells CASSFGGGNTGELFF. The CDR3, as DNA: TGTGCCAGCAGCTTCGGCGGGGGGAACACCGGGGAGCTGTTTTTT.